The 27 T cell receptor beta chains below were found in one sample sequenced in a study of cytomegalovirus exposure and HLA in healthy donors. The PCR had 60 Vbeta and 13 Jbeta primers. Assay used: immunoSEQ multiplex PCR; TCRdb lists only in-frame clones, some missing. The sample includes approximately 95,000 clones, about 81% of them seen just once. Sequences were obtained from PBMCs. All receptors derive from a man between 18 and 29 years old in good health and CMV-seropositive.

CDR3 nucleotide sequence: TGTGCTAGTGGGAGGGACTACACCGGGGAGCTGTTTTTT. It encodes CASGRDYTGELFF. V and J are TRBV12-5 and TRBJ2-2, with D maybe TRBD2 (6 bases). Germline-derived CDR1 and CDR2 are LGHNT and FRNRAP. Trimming cost V 6 bases and J 3 bases, with 8 bases left between them. This CDR3 is 13 amino acids long.

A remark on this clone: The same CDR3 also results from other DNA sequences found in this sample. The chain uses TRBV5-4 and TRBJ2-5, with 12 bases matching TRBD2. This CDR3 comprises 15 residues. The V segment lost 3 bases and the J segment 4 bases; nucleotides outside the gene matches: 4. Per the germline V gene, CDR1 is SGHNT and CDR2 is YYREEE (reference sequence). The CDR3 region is CASSYRLAGAETQYF. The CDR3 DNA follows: TGTGCCAGCAGCTACAGACTAGCGGGGGCAGAGACCCAGTACTTC.

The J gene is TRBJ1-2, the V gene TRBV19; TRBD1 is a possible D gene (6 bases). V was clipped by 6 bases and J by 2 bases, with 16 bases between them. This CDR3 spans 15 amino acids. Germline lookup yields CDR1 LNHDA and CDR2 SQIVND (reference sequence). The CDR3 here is CASSTGPGVNYGYTF. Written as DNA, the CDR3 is TGTGCCAGTAGCACGGGCCCAGGGGTCAACTATGGCTACACCTTC.

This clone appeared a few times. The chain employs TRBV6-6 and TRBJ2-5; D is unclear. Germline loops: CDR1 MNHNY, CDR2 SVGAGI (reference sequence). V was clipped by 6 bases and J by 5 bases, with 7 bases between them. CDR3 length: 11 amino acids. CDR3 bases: TGTGCCAGCAGGAACTGGGAGACCCAGTACTTC. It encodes CASRNWETQYF.

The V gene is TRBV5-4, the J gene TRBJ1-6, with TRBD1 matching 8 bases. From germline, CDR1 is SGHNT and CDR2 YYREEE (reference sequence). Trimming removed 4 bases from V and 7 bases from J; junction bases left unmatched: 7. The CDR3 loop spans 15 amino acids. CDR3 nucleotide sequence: TGTGCCAGCAGCCTGCAGGGGGCGATGAATTCACCCCTCCACTTT. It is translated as CASSLQGAMNSPLHF.

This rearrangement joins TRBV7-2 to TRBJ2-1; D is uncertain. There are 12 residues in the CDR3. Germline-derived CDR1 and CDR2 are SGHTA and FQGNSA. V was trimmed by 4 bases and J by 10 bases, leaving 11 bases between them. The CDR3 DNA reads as TGTGCCAGCAGCTCGTTAGAGGCGGAGCAGTTCTTC. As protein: CASSSLEAEQFF.

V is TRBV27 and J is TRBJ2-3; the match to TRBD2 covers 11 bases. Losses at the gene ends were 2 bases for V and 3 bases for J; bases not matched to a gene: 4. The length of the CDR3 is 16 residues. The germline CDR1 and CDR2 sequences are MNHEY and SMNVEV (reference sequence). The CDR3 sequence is CASSLMGTSGTDTQYF. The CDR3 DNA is TGTGCCAGCAGTTTAATGGGGACTAGCGGAACAGATACGCAGTATTTT.

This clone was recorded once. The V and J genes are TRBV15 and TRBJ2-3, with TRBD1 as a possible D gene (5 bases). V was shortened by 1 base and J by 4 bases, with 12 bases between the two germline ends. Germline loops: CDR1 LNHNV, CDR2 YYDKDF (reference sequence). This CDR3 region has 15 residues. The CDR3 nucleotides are TGTGCCACCAGCAGAGCGGTAGTAGGGGCAGATACGCAGTATTTT. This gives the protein CATSRAVVGADTQYF.

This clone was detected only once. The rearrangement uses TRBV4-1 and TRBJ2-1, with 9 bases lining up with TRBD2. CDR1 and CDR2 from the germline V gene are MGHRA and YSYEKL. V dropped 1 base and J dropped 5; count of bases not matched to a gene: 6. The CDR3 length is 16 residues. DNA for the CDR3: TGCGCCAGCAGCCAAGTAACTAGCGGGTTCAACAATGAGCAGTTCTTC. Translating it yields CASSQVTSGFNNEQFF.

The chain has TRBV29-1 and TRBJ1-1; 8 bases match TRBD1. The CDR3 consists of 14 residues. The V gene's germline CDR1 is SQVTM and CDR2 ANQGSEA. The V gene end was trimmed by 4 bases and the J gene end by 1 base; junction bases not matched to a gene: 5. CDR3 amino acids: CSVAGGDPNTEAFF. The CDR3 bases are TGCAGCGTTGCAGGGGGCGACCCGAACACTGAAGCTTTCTTT.

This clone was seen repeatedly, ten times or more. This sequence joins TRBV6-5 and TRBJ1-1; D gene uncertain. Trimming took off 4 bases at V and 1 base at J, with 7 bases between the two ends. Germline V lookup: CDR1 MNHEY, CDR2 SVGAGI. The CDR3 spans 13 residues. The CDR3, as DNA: TGTGCCAGCAGTTCCCCCGGGAACACTGAAGCTTTCTTT. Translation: CASSSPGNTEAFF.

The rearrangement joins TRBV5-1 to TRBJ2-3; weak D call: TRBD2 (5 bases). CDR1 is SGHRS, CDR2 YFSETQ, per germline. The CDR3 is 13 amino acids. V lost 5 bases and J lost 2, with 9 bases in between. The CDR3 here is CASRVRVTDTQYF. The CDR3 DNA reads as TGCGCCAGCAGGGTGAGGGTCACAGATACGCAGTATTTT.

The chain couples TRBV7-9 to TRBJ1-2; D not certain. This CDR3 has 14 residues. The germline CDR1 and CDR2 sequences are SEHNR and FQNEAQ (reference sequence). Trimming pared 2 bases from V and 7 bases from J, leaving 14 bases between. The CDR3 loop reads CASSLYRSRFGYTF. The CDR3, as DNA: TGTGCCAGCAGCTTATATCGGTCGAGGTTTGGCTACACCTTC.

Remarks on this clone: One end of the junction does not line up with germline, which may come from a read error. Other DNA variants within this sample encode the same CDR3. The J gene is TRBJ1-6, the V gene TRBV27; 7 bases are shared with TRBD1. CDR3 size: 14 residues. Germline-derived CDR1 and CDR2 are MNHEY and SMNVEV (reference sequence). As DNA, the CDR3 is TGTGCCAGCGCTTCACAGGGGATATATTCACCTCTCCACTTT. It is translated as CASASQGIYSPLHF.

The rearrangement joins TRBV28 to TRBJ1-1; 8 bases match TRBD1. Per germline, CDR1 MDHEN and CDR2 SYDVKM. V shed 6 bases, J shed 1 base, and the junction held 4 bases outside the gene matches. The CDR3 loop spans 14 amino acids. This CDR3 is CASSDRGRNTEAFF. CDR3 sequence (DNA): TGTGCCAGCAGCGACAGGGGAAGGAACACTGAAGCTTTCTTT.

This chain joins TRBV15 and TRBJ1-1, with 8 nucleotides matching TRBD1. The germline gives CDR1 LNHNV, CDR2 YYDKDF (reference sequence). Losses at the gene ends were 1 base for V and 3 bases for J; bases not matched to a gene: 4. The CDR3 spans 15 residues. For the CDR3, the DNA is TGTGCCACCAGCAGAGCTCGACAGGGGTACACTGAAGCTTTCTTT. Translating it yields CATSRARQGYTEAFF.

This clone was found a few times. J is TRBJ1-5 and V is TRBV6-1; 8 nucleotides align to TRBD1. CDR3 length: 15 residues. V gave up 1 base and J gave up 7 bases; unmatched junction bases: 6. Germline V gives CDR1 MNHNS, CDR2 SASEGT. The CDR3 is CASSEEDRGWQPQHF. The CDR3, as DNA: TGTGCCAGCAGTGAAGAAGACAGGGGTTGGCAGCCCCAGCATTTT.

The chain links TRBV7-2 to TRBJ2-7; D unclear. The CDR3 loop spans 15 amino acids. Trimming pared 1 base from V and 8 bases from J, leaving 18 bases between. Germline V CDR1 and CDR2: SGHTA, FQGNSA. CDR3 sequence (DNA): TGTGCCAGCAGCTTAGTGCACTCATCGTTTGACAAGCAGTACTTC. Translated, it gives CASSLVHSSFDKQYF.

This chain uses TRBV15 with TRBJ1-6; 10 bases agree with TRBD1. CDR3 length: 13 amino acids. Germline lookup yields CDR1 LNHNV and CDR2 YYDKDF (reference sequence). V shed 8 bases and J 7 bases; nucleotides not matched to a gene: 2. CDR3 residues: CATGTGENSPLHF. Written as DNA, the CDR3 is TGTGCCACCGGGACAGGGGAAAATTCACCCCTCCACTTT.

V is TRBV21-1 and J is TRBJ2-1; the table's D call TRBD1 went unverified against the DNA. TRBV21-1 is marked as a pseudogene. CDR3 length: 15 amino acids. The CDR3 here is CASSSQGAAYNEQFF. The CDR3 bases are TGTGCCAGCAGCTCACAGGGGGCCGCCTACAATGAGCAGTTCTTC.

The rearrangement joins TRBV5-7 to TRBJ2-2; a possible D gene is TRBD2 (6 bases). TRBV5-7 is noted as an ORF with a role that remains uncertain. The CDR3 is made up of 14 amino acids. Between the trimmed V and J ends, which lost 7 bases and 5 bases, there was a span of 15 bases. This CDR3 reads CASPAGPTTGELFF. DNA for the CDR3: TGTGCCAGCCCAGCGGGCCCAACGACCGGGGAGCTGTTTTTT.

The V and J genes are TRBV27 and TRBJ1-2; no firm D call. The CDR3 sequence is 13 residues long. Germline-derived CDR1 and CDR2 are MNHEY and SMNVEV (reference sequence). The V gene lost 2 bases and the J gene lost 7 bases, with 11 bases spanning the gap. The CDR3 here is CASSLTPLRGYTF. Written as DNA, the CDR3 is TGTGCCAGCAGTTTAACACCTCTCCGTGGCTACACCTTC.

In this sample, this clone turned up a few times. CDR3 sequence: CASSMTSSSYNSPLHF. The CDR3, as DNA: TGTGCCAGTAGTATGACTTCTAGCTCCTATAATTCACCCCTCCACTTT. This sequence joins TRBV19 and TRBJ1-6; D ambiguous. This CDR3 region has 16 residues. From germline, CDR1 is LNHDA and CDR2 SQIVND (reference sequence). Deletions cut 3 bases from V and 0 bases from J, with 9 bases between.

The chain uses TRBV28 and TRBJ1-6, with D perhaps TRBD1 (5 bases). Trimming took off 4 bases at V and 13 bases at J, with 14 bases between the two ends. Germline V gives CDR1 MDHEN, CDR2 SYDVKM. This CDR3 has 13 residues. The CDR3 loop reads CASSYRQTAPLHF. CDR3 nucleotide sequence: TGTGCCAGCAGTTATAGACAGACCGCCCCCCTCCACTTT. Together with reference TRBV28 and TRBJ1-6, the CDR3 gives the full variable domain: DVKVTQSSRYLVKRTGEKVFLECVQDMDHENMFWYRQDPGLGLRLIYFSYDVKMKEKGDIPEGYSVSREKKERFSLILESASTNQTSMYLCASSYRQTAPLHFGNGTRLTVT.

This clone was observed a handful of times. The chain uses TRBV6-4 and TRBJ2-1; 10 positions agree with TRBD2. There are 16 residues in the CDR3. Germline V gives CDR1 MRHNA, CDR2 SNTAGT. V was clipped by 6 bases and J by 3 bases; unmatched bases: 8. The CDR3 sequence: CASRVDSGGFYNEQFF. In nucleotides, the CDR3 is TGTGCCAGCAGGGTGGATAGCGGGGGGTTCTACAATGAGCAGTTCTTC.

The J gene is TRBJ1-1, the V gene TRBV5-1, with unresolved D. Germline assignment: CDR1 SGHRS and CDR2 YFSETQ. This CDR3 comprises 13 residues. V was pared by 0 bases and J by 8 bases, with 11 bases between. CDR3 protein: CASSLGLTREAFF. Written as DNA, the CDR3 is TGCGCCAGCAGCTTGGGCCTGACAAGGGAAGCTTTCTTT. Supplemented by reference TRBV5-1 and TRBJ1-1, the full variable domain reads KAGVTQTPRYLIKTRGQQVTLSCSPISGHRSVSWYQQTPGQGLQFLFEYFSETQRNKGNFPGRFSGRQFSNSRSEMNVSTLELGDSALYLCASSLGLTREAFFGQGTRLTVV.

In nucleotides, the CDR3 is TGTGCCAGCAGCTTCGGGACAGGGGCCGAAAAACTGTTTTTT. It encodes CASSFGTGAEKLFF. The chain couples TRBV7-9 to TRBJ1-4; TRBD1 matches at 10 bases. V shed 3 bases, J shed 8 bases, and the junction held 3 bases outside the gene matches. The CDR3 extends over 14 amino acids. The germline CDR1 and CDR2 sequences are SEHNR and FQNEAQ (reference sequence).